This T cell receptor beta chain was recorded in a study of blood T cells in healthy people across ages. Overall study results and limits: It was held that the diversity estimates obtained from one million T cells were underestimates.

Comments on this clonotype: The antigen remains undetermined.

The CDR3 contains 13 residues. V shed 5 bases and J shed 4 bases, with 10 bases lying between them. Combining a sample-barcoded 5' primer with a J-beta primer mix, a second PCR ran for about 7 to 12 cycles. Each CDR3 protein gets one entry after TCRdb re-called the 5' RACE reads with MiXCR. The sample holds about 690,000 distinct CDR3 sequences, roughly 41% seen once. The receptor comes from a man of 80 years or more in good health. The chain combines TRBV12-3 or TRBV12-4 with TRBJ2-3; D gene ambiguous. The sequenced sample was blood. CDR3 sequence: CASSIGPPDTQYF. DNA of the CDR3: TGTGCCAGCAGTATCGGGCCCCCAGATACGCAGTATTTT.